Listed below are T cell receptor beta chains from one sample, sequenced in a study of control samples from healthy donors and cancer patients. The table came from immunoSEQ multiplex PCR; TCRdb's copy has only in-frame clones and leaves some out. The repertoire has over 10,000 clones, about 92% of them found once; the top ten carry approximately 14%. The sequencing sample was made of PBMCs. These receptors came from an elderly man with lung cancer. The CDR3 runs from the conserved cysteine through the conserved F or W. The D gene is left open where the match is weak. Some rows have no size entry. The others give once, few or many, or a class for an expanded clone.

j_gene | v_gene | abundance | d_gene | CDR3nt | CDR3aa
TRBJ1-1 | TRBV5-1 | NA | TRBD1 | TGCGCCAGCAGCTACTCATCGACAGGGGGCGGAGGTGAAGCTTTCTTT | CASSYSSTGGGGEAFF
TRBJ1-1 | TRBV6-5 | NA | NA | TGTGCCAGCAGTTCTACGGGACTCCAGAACACTGAAGCTTTCTTT | CASSSTGLQNTEAFF
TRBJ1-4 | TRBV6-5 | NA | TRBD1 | TGTGCCAGCAGTTCCATACAGGGGTACAATGAAAAACTGTTTTTT | CASSSIQGYNEKLFF
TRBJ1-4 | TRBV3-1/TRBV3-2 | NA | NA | TGTGCCAGCAGCCAAGATTTGGGAGGGCCGGAAAAACTGTTTTTT | CASSQDLGGPEKLFF
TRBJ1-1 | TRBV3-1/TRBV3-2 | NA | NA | TGTGCCAGCAGCTCTCTCGACAGAGGGAACACTGAAGCTTTCTTT | CASSSLDRGNTEAFF
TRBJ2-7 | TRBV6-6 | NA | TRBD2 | TGTGCCAGCAGTCCTAGCGGGGGGGCCGTGGCCCACGAGCAGTACTTC | CASSPSGGAVAHEQYF
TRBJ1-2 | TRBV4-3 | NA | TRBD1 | TGCGCCAGCAGCCAAGAACAGGGGGCGTTTTGGTATGGCTACACCTTC | CASSQEQGAFWYGYTF
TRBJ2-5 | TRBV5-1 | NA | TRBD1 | TGCGCCAGCAAGTACCGGGACAGAAAAGAGACCCAGTACTTC | CASKYRDRKETQYF
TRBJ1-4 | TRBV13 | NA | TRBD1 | TGTGCCAGCAGCGCCATGTCAGGGGGCGGCGAAAAACTGTTTTTT | CASSAMSGGGEKLFF
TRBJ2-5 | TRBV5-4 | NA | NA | TGTGCCAGCAGCTTGTTTCCTGGGAGTCAAGAGACCCAGTACTTC | CASSLFPGSQETQYF
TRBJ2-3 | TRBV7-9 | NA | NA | TGTGCCAGCAGCCCCCGGTCGGATACGCAGTATTTT | CASSPRSDTQYF
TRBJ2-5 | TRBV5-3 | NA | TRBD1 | TGTGCCAGAAGCTACCGGGACAGACAAGAGACCCAGTACTTC | CARSYRDRQETQYF
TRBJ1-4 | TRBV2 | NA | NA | TGTGCCAGCAGTGAAGCGCGAGGGACAACTAATGAAAAACTGTTTTTT | CASSEARGTTNEKLFF
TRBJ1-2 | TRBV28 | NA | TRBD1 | TGTGCCAGCAGTCTTACGACAGGGCGGGACTATGGCTACACCTTC | CASSLTTGRDYGYTF
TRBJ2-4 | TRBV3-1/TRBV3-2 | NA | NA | TGTGCCAGCAGCAAGACGTTTCCCATTTGCAAAAAAAACATTCAGTACTTC | CASSKTFPICKKNIQYF
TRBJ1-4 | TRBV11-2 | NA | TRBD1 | TGTGCCAGCAGCGCAACGGACAGGTACCATGAAAAACTGTTTTTT | CASSATDRYHEKLFF
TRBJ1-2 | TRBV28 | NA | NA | TGTGCCAGCAGTCTCCTGATGGGGGGAAACTATGGCTACACCTTC | CASSLLMGGNYGYTF
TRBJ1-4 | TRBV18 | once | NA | TGTGCCAGCTCACACAAGGACGACTGGGCAGCTAATGAAAAACTGTTTTTT | CASSHKDDWAANEKLFF
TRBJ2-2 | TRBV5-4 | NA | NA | TGTGCCAGCAGCTTTTTTCTCCTTGACACCGGGGAGCTGTTTTTT | CASSFFLLDTGELFF
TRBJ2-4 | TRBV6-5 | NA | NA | TGTGCCAGCAGTTACGGGGGGAACAAAAACATTCAGTACTTC | CASSYGGNKNIQYF
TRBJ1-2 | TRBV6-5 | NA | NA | TGTGCCAGCAGTTACTCCGAGCCTGGCTATGGCTACACCTTC | CASSYSEPGYGYTF
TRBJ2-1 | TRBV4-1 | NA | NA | TGCGCCAGCAGCCAAGGCGGGGCGGGGAGGAAATCGAATTGGAATGAGCAGTTCTTC | CASSQGGAGRKSNWNEQFF
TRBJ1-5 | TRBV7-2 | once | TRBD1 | TGTGCCAGCAGCCCAGGGGGAGGTCAGCCCCAGCATTTT | CASSPGGGQPQHF
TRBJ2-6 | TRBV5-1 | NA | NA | TGCGCCAGCAGCTTGGAGGGGGGCAACGTCCTGACTTTC | CASSLEGGNVLTF
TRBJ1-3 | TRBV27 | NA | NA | TGTGCCAGCCGAGCGGGGGCGGCTGGAAACACCATATATTTT | CASRAGAAGNTIYF
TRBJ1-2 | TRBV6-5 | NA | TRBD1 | TGTGCCAGCAGGACAGGGTTTGGCTACACCTTC | CASRTGFGYTF
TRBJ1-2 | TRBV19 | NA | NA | TGTGCCATAGCCCGGGGTAACTATGGCTACACCTTC | CAIARGNYGYTF
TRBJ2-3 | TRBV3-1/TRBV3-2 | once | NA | TGTGCCAGCAGCCAAGATCTGGAGTACCATACGCAGTATTTT | CASSQDLEYHTQYF
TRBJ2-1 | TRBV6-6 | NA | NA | TGTGCCAGCAGTCCCCGGTCAGGGGGGCCCGGCAATGAGCAGTTCTTC | CASSPRSGGPGNEQFF
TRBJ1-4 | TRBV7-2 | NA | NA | TGTGCCAGCAGCATTGGGACGGAATATAATGAAAAACTGTTTTTT | CASSIGTEYNEKLFF
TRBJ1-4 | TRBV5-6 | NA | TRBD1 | TGTGCCAGCAGCCCCGGCAGGGGGCGCTCAGGTGAAAAACTGTTTTTT | CASSPGRGRSGEKLFF
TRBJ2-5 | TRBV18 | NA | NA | TGTGCCAGCTCACCCGCGTCACAGACCCAGTACTTC | CASSPASQTQYF
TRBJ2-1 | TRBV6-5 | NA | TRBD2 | TGTGCCAGCAGGGGCGGGGGGGGAGGTCGCAATGAGCAGTTCTTC | CASRGGGGGRNEQFF
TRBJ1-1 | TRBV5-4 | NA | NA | TGTGCCAGCAGCTTGGCGAACGGGAACACTGAAGCTTTCTTT | CASSLANGNTEAFF
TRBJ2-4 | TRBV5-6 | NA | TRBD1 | TGTGCCAGCAGCTTGGGGACAGGGGGGACCAAAAACATTCAGTACTTC | CASSLGTGGTKNIQYF
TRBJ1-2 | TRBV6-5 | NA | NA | TGTGCCAGCACTATGGACAGCTACTATGGCTACACCTTC | CASTMDSYYGYTF
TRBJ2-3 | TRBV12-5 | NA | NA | TGTGCTAGTGGTACCGACCAGAACACGCAGTATTTT | CASGTDQNTQYF
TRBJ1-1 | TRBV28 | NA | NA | TGTGCCAGCACCGACTGGTTCACTGAAGCTTTCTTT | CASTDWFTEAFF
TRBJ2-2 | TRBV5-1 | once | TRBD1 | TGCGCCAGCAGCTTGGTGGGGCTCGGGACAGGCCTTACCGGGGAGCTGTTTTTT | CASSLVGLGTGLTGELFF
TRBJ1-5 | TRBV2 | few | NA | TGTGCCAGCAGACTTACAGGGTCGTATCAGCCCCAGCATTTT | CASRLTGSYQPQHF
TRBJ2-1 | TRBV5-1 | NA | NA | TGCGCCAGCAGCTTGGCCGGAGGGACTGAGCAGTTCTTC | CASSLAGGTEQFF
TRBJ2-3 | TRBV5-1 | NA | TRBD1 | TGCGCCAGCAGCTTGGGGACAGGGGGCCGTAACACAGATACGCAGTATTTT | CASSLGTGGRNTDTQYF